A single sample gave rise to the 7 T cell receptor beta chains below, sequenced in a study of cytomegalovirus exposure and HLA in healthy donors. In the PCR, 60 Vbeta and 13 Jbeta primers were used. Data came from immunoSEQ multiplex PCR; TCRdb stores just in-frame clones and leaves some out. The sample lists around 150,000 clones, around 80% seen once, with roughly 6.7% in the top ten. The sample consisted of PBMCs. The receptors derive from a man aged 50 to 59 in good health and CMV-seropositive.

V is TRBV6-5 and J is TRBJ1-2, with TRBD1 matching 8 bases. The V gene's germline CDR1 is MNHEY and CDR2 SVGAGI. The V gene end was trimmed by 2 bases and the J gene end by 2 bases; junction bases not matched to a gene: 7. This CDR3 region has 16 residues. The CDR3 coding sequence is TGTGCCAGCAGTTACATAAGGACAGGGAGGAACTATGGCTACACCTTC. It specifies CASSYIRTGRNYGYTF.

This chain connects TRBV2 to TRBJ2-3; D may be TRBD2 (5 bases). This CDR3 has 15 residues. Trimming took 3 bases from V and 5 from J, leaving 15 bases between them. Germline CDR1 and CDR2: SNHLY and FYNNEI. The CDR3 sequence: CASSESDLRGDTQYF. The CDR3 DNA reads as TGTGCCAGCAGTGAGTCGGACCTACGGGGAGATACGCAGTATTTT.

The chain joins TRBV10-1 to TRBJ2-5; possible D gene TRBD1, 6 bases. The V and J ends lost 0 bases and 2 bases respectively, with 10 bases between them. The CDR3 contains 15 residues. CDR1 and CDR2 from the germline V gene are WNHNN and SYGVQD (reference sequence). The DNA for the CDR3 is TGCGCCAGCAGTGAGTCAAGGACAGCACAAGAGACCCAGTACTTC. This encodes CASSESRTAQETQYF.

This chain uses TRBV9 with TRBJ2-6; D possibly corresponds to TRBD2 (5 bases). This CDR3 has 16 residues. The germline V gene encodes CDR1 SGDLS and CDR2 YYNGEE. Deletions cut 0 bases from V and 0 bases from J, with 7 bases between. The CDR3 loop is CASSVAGFSGANVLTF. CDR3 nucleotides: TGTGCCAGCAGCGTAGCGGGATTCTCTGGGGCCAACGTCCTGACTTTC.

The chain uses TRBV6-5 and TRBJ2-3; 8 bases fit TRBD2. The germline V gene has CDR1 MNHEY and CDR2 SVGAGI. The CDR3 is 15 amino acids. V lost 7 bases and J lost 8; bases outside the gene matches: 14. The CDR3: CASKNDGRARGTQYF. DNA of the CDR3: TGTGCCAGCAAGAACGACGGGAGGGCCCGAGGTACGCAGTATTTT.

The chain is built from TRBV4-1 and TRBJ1-1, with D maybe TRBD1 (5 bases). CDR1 is MGHRA and CDR2 is YSYEKL in the germline V gene. This CDR3 contains 14 residues. V was cut by 4 bases and J by 0 bases, with 9 bases left in between. Written as DNA, the CDR3 is TGCGCCAGCAGCCCCAGGGCAGTGAACACTGAAGCTTTCTTT. Its protein is CASSPRAVNTEAFF.

The chain joins TRBV7-2 to TRBJ2-6; D unclear. CDR1 is SGHTA, CDR2 FQGNSA, per germline. V was pared by 5 bases and J by 4 bases, with 6 bases between. This CDR3 is 13 amino acids long. DNA for the CDR3: TGTGCCAGCAGCGAAACAGGGGCCAACGTCCTGACTTTC. The encoded protein is CASSETGANVLTF. Full variable domain (remainder filled in from reference TRBV7-2 and TRBJ2-6): GAGVSQSPSNKVTEKGKDVELRCDPISGHTALYWYRQSLGQGLEFLIYFQGNSAPDKSGLPSDRFSAERTGGSVSTLTIQRTQQEDSAVYLCASSETGANVLTFGAGSRLTVL.